Listed below are T cell receptor beta chains from one sample, sequenced in a study of T cell changes during pregnancy in multiple sclerosis. Generated by immunoSEQ multiplex PCR, the TCRdb table keeps only in-frame clones and is missing some. The table records about 62,000 clones, approximately 90% of them present only once. The sequenced sample was peripheral blood, obtained in the first trimester of pregnancy. The receptor set was obtained from a female donor with multiple sclerosis, enrolled in a pregnancy study. Each CDR3 is given with its conserved first and last residue. Fields, in order: clone size, V gene, D gene, CDR3 protein. A D gene is named only where the DNA matches it firmly. Some rows mark clone size as missing; the rest say once, few, many or name a class of expanded clone.

>.|TRBV5-1|TRBD2
CASSPRRYGGGANEQYF
>.|TRBV5-1|TRBD1
CASSVDTGGGYTF
>.|TRBV6-6|TRBD1
CASSNRDRGSGTEAFF
>once|TRBV25-1|.
CASSEQRGGWGYTF
>.|TRBV7-8|.
CASNTRSTDTQYF
>.|TRBV18|.
CASSHAATLPYNEQFF
>.|TRBV18|TRBD2
CASSPRDYTDTQYF
>.|TRBV7-9|.
CASSFAGAHEQYF
>.|TRBV29-1|TRBD1
CSVQGQVVLNTEAFF
>.|TRBV6-6|TRBD2
CASSGGLAVGTQYF
>.|TRBV6-5|.
CASSYSSDNEQFF
>.|TRBV19|.
CASSRDTNYYEQYF
>.|TRBV18|.
CASRTGTDSPLHF
>.|TRBV12-5|TRBD1
CASGFGTVSGNTIYF
>once|TRBV14|.
CASSQVVAGNTIYF
>.|TRBV4-2|.
CASSQDQKGANTGELFF
>once|TRBV25-1|TRBD2
CASSEDRLAGRANEQFF
>.|TRBV25-1|.
CASSYLLETQYF
>.|TRBV9|.
CASSRELDPDTQYF
>once|TRBV7-9|.
CASSFHGGGRDGFF
>.|TRBV5-1|TRBD2
CASSEISGSVYEQYF
>.|TRBV18|.
CASSPGPATNEKLFF
>.|TRBV4-3|TRBD2
CASSQERGGSTDTQYF
>.|TRBV19|.
CASIGPENYGYTF
>.|TRBV5-5|.
CASSSAGAVSNQPQHF
>.|TRBV11-2|.
CASSLGLPANEQYF
>once|TRBV7-8|.
CASSLGGVWEGGNTEAFF
>.|TRBV19|TRBD2
CASSLQTSGNNNEQFF
>.|TRBV4-1|.
CASSRETPLGTNTEAFF
>.|TRBV5-6|.
CASSSGHPQKQFF
>.|TRBV21-1|.
CASSKAGRGLTGTEAFF
>once|TRBV30|TRBD1
CAWNPYPGGTEAFF
>.|TRBV29-1|.
CSVVYATGLLQETQYF
>.|TRBV4-1|TRBD1
CASSPGQDSSEKLFF
>.|TRBV2|.
CASSSGQRNQPQHF
>few|TRBV30|TRBD1
CSWGTGGADTQYF
>.|TRBV21-1|.
CASSTATGRDTEAFF
>.|TRBV5-1|TRBD1
CASSLLQGVTYEQYF
>.|TRBV18|TRBD2
CASSPYTLTSGGSQETQYF
>.|TRBV7-6|.
CASSLVLQETQYF
>once|TRBV30|TRBD1
CAWRRQGYGTEAFF
>.|TRBV5-6|.
CASSSRAGSGTEAFF
>.|TRBV19|.
CASSIDLVGGSYEQYF
>.|TRBV30|.
CAWSLQGGAGELFF
>.|TRBV15|.
CATSRVWAIGTEAFF
>.|TRBV28|TRBD2
CASSLLASGSGTDTQYF